This T cell receptor beta chain was sequenced during a study of response to subunit inactivated influenza vaccine (dated by TCRdb to 2017 to 2018). Notes on the research overall: To follow how T cells responded to a trivalent subunit inactivated influenza vaccine, the researchers relied on deep quantitative profiling of the T cell receptor repertoire.

As regards this clonotype: There is no known antigen for this receptor. Base qualities are not recorded, but no much larger clone differs from it by a single base.

The germline V gene sets CDR1 to SGHTA and CDR2 to FQGTGA. V is cut by 5 bases and J by 8 bases, and the space between the germline ends is 12 bases. The CDR3 goes from the cysteine to the phenylalanine over 12 residues. The sequence is cut down to CDR3 DNA, 36 bases in frame from base 1. Receptor amplification or capture employed RT-PCR. TCRdb lists the instrument as Illumina HiSeq 2500. TCRdb redid the processing of the public reads, applying fastp at Q25 and MiXCR, and retained in-frame beta chains. Rows with a matching CDR3 protein are joined into one entry that keeps the most common DNA and genes. Across this sample there are 750,000 to 850,000 distinct CDR3 sequences, with about a fifth seen only once. The top ten clonotypes cover approximately 10% of the sample. Paper-wide results and their limitations: The authors proposed that each seasonal influenza vaccination may bring in only a limited number of new T cells.

The chain couples TRBV7-3 to TRBJ1-1; a weak D assignment points to TRBD1 (5 bases agree). The clonotype was recovered from a man between 50 and 59 years old who received an inactivated influenza vaccine. Donor details come from another sample of the same person, matched by shared clones. Specimen: PBMCs from blood, collected more than 4 days after vaccination. The CDR3 in this case is CASSPGSGEAFF. Here is the DNA: TGTGCCAGCAGCCCAGGGAGCGGGGAAGCTTTCTTT. Full variable domain (CDR3 extended with the reference TRBV7-3 and TRBJ1-1 proteins): GAGVSQTPSNKVTEKGKYVELRCDPISGHTALYWYRQSLGQGPEFLIYFQGTGAADDSGLPNDRFFAVRPEGSVSTLKIQRTERGDSAVYLCASSPGSGEAFFGQGTRLTVV.